This T cell receptor beta chain was sequenced for a study of CD8+ T cells in alopecia areata. Background on the study: Treated patients received oral tofacitinib, 5 to 10 mg twice daily. Study-wide points: Many expanded lesional clones remained in scalp and blood on tofacitinib. One nonresponder leaves baseline CD8+ expansion's link to response uncertain.

The J segment lost 7 bases and the V segment lost 1 base, leaving 5 bases of the junction unmatched. There are 15 residues in the CDR3. In germline, CDR1 is SEHNR, CDR2 FQNEAQ (reference sequence). Turning to this clone: Its antigen is undetermined.

Sample treatment: oral pan-JAK inhibitor, 5-10 mg twice daily. Obtained from alopecia areata patients were lesional scalp punch biopsies along with peripheral blood. cDNA prepared by RNA extraction and subsequent reverse transcription served as the template for sequencing. Sequencing used immunoSEQ multiplex PCR; TCRdb keeps in-frame clones, though not all of them. The data contain fewer than 250,000 clones, less than 50% of them singletons. The sequences come from CD4+ T cells sorted from blood, collected around week 36, from a patient treated with tofacitinib. The clonotype was recovered from a human donor with alopecia areata. This chain connects TRBV7-9 to TRBJ1-2, with 11 nucleotides matching TRBD1. The CDR3 region is CASSLGGQGATGYTF. Written as DNA, the CDR3 is TGTGCCAGCAGCTTAGGCGGACAGGGGGCGACTGGCTACACCTTC.